This T cell receptor (beta chain) appears in the sequencing data of a study of cytomegalovirus exposure and HLA in healthy donors. PCR employed 60 Vbeta and 13 Jbeta primers. Original methodology: There were around 80 million unique TCR beta chains by a later count, and 10 million to 12 million of them were shared. Here immunoSEQ multiplex PCR was the method, and the copy in TCRdb shows in-frame clones only, minus some. From that table come the V and J calls and clone size; the DNA was used to work out D and trimming. The repertoire holds 99,000 or so clones, with about 80% as singletons. V lost 1 base, J lost 6 bases, and 8 bases lay in between. The CDR3 consists of 13 residues. Looked up from germline, CDR1 is SGHNT and CDR2 is YENEEA. Study observations and caveats: DRB1 showed the most TCR associations and HLA-C the fewest in a later analysis, as rates varied by HLA locus. TCR beta V- and J-gene trimming was later associated with a missense DCLRE1C variant. Earlier results showed most TCR beta V segments being productive about 90% or about 30% of the time.

This clone was counted only a few times. The antigen remains unidentified. Sequencing was done on a sample of PBMCs. The J gene is TRBJ2-3, the V gene TRBV11-3; D is possibly TRBD2 (6 bases). This TCR derives from a man aged 55 to 70 in good health and CMV-seropositive. The CDR3 DNA is TGTGCCAGCAGCTTAGGGACTATCGATACGCAGTATTTT. The encoded protein is CASSLGTIDTQYF. Filled out from reference TRBV11-3 and TRBJ2-3, the complete variable domain reads EAGVVQSPRYKIIEKKQPVAFWCNPISGHNTLYWYLQNLGQGPELLIRYENEEAVDDSQLPKDRFSAERLKGVDSTLKIQPAELGDSAVYLCASSLGTIDTQYFGPGTRLTVL.